The 20 T cell receptor beta chains given below trace back to one sample, sequenced in a study of T cells in narcolepsy. Here immunoSEQ multiplex PCR was the method, and the copy in TCRdb shows in-frame clones only, minus some. The profile shows tens of thousands of clones, 81% of them singletons. Sequences were obtained from memory (CD45RA-) CD4+ T cells from blood. The source is a human donor in good health.

V and J are TRBV11-2 and TRBJ2-7; D unclear. V was pared by 2 bases and J by 6 bases, with 11 bases between. CDR1 SGHAT and CDR2 FQNNGV come from the germline V gene. CDR3 length equals 13 residues. The CDR3 coding sequence is TGTGCCAGCAGCTTATCCCCTGAGTCCGAGCAGTACTTC. Its protein product is CASSLSPESEQYF.

The chain is built from TRBV10-3 and TRBJ2-3; possibly TRBD2 for D (6 bases). Trimming cost V 0 bases and J 6 bases, with 16 bases left between them. Germline CDR1 and CDR2: ENHRY and SYGVKD. CDR3 size: 16 residues. CDR3 residues: CAISESKTSGGDTQYF. For the CDR3, the DNA is TGTGCCATCAGTGAGTCCAAGACTAGTGGGGGGGATACGCAGTATTTT.

The gene calls are TRBV30 and TRBJ2-7; TRBD1 matches 9 bases. From germline, CDR1 is GTSNPN and CDR2 SVGIG (reference sequence). V was clipped by 2 bases and J by 5 bases; unmatched bases: 7. CDR3 length equals 14 residues. This CDR3 reads CAWSTTGGTDEQYF. In DNA form, the CDR3 reads TGTGCCTGGAGTACTACAGGGGGCACCGACGAGCAGTACTTC.

The rearrangement links TRBV27 to TRBJ1-1; no clear D gene. The length of the CDR3 is 12 residues. The germline gives CDR1 MNHEY, CDR2 SMNVEV (reference sequence). The V end was cut by 4 bases, the J end by 5 bases, with 8 bases between. CDR3 coding DNA: TGTGCCAGCAGTTCCTTTGGGACTGAAGCTTTCTTT. As protein: CASSSFGTEAFF.

CDR3: CASSPWDRLNTEAFF. The CDR3 DNA sequence: TGTGCCAGCAGCCCGTGGGACAGGCTGAACACTGAAGCTTTCTTT. The genes are TRBV5-6 and TRBJ1-1; 8 bases map to TRBD1. With V trimmed by 4 bases and J by 0 bases, 5 bases remained unmatched. Germline V gene data show CDR1 as SGHDT and CDR2 as YYEEEE. This CDR3 contains 15 residues.

Within the sample, this clone is medium-sized. This chain links TRBV29-1 with TRBJ1-1; D call uncertain. Per the germline V gene, CDR1 is SQVTM and CDR2 is ANQGSEA. The ends were cut back, 4 bases at V and 1 base at J, with 4 bases in the middle. The CDR3 is made up of 11 amino acids. In nucleotides, the CDR3 is TGCAGCGTTGCCCAGAACACTGAAGCTTTCTTT. Protein product: CSVAQNTEAFF.

This chain connects TRBV7-6 to TRBJ1-1; TRBD1 matches 10 bases. The trim removed 5 bases at V and 1 base at J, leaving 19 bases unmatched. Germline V gives CDR1 SGHVS, CDR2 FNYEAQ. The length of the CDR3 is 20 residues. CDR3 coding DNA: TGTGCCAGCAGCCCCCGGATAGGGGGACAGGGGATTGGGGGGAACACTGAAGCTTTCTTT. Translation gives CASSPRIGGQGIGGNTEAFF.

This clone has just one count. This rearrangement joins TRBV7-8 to TRBJ1-2; D is ambiguous. The CDR3 contains 15 residues. The V gene's germline CDR1 is SGHVS and CDR2 FQNEAQ. V lost 1 base and J 4 bases, leaving 13 bases between the germline ends. DNA of the CDR3: TGTGCCAGCAGCTTAGGGCAGACATCAACCTATGGCTACACCTTC. Encoded protein: CASSLGQTSTYGYTF.

This chain joins TRBV30 and TRBJ1-3; 7 bases are shared with TRBD1. CDR1 is GTSNPN and CDR2 is SVGIG in the germline V gene (reference sequence). This CDR3 is built from 11 residues. V dropped 4 bases and J dropped 7; count of bases not matched to a gene: 1. The CDR3: CAWTTGNTIYF. As DNA, the CDR3 is TGTGCCTGGACGACAGGGAACACCATATATTTT.

The CDR3: CASSILQGYGYTF. The CDR3 DNA reads as TGTGCCAGTAGTATATTACAGGGCTATGGCTACACCTTC. J is TRBJ1-2 and V is TRBV19; the D gene is possibly TRBD1 (6 bases). The V gene's germline CDR1 is LNHDA and CDR2 SQIVND (reference sequence). CDR3 size: 13 residues. Trimming cost V 2 bases and J 4 bases, with 8 bases left between them.

The chain uses TRBV15 and TRBJ1-4; 9 bases align to TRBD1. V shed 4 bases and J 8 bases; nucleotides not matched to a gene: 8. The CDR3 contains 15 residues. Germline lookup yields CDR1 LNHNV and CDR2 YYDKDF (reference sequence). This CDR3 reads CATSTRDRDVEKLFF. In DNA form, the CDR3 reads TGTGCCACCAGCACACGGGACAGGGATGTCGAAAAACTGTTTTTT.

This clone has only a few counts. V and J are TRBV30 and TRBJ1-5; TRBD1 agrees at 7 bases. Trimming cost V 5 bases and J 3 bases; bases outside gene matches: 4. This CDR3 has 13 residues. The germline gives CDR1 GTSNPN, CDR2 SVGIG (reference sequence). As DNA, the CDR3 is TGTGCCTGGGGACAGGACAACAATCAGCCCCAGCATTTT. Amino acid sequence: CAWGQDNNQPQHF. Full variable domain (missing parts from reference TRBV30 and TRBJ1-5): SQTIHQWPATLVQPVGSPLSLECTVEGTSNPNLYWYRQAAGRGLQLLFYSVGIGQISSEVPQNLSASRPQDRQFILSSKKLLLSDSGFYLCAWGQDNNQPQHFGDGTRLSIL.

This chain connects TRBV19 to TRBJ1-3; 7 bases are a match to TRBD1. CDR3 length equals 16 residues. Germline-derived CDR1 and CDR2 are LNHDA and SQIVND (reference sequence). Trimming removed 5 bases from V and 4 bases from J; junction bases left unmatched: 11. The CDR3 protein is CASSPSTGFSGNTIYF. The CDR3 DNA reads as TGTGCCAGTAGTCCCTCGACAGGGTTCTCCGGAAACACCATATATTTT.

The chain is built from TRBV6-5 and TRBJ1-5; a possible D gene is TRBD1 (5 bases). Trimming took off 8 bases at V and 0 bases at J, with 14 bases between the two ends. The CDR3 totals 15 residues. Germline loops: CDR1 MNHEY, CDR2 SVGAGI. The CDR3 DNA is TGTGCCAGCGGGGGGAGGGGATCTAGCAATCAGCCCCAGCATTTT. Amino acids: CASGGRGSSNQPQHF.

The chain has TRBV7-9 and TRBJ1-4; D not certain. V was shortened by 4 bases and J by 10 bases, with 19 bases between the two germline ends. This CDR3 contains 15 residues. Germline CDR1 reads SEHNR; CDR2 reads FQNEAQ (reference sequence). The CDR3 reads CASSSRDQTIAKLFF. CDR3 nucleotide sequence: TGTGCCAGCAGCTCTCGAGATCAGACAATCGCAAAACTGTTTTTT.

V and J are TRBV11-1 and TRBJ2-1; 8 bases map to TRBD2. This CDR3 comprises 12 residues. Trimming at V came to 8 bases and at J to 6 bases, leaving 3 bases not matched to a gene. From germline, CDR1 is SGHAT and CDR2 FQDESV (reference sequence). The CDR3 is CASLGGGNEQFF. The CDR3 DNA sequence: TGTGCCAGCCTCGGGGGGGGCAATGAGCAGTTCTTC.

In its sample, this clone ranks as medium-sized. This chain uses TRBV7-2 with TRBJ2-7, with a possible D match to TRBD1 (7 bases). Germline assignment: CDR1 SGHTA and CDR2 FQGNSA. The CDR3 has 15 amino acids. Trimming removed 1 base from V and 3 bases from J, with 13 bases in between. CDR3 DNA sequence: TGTGCCAGCAGCTTAGAAGCAGGGGGGTTCTACGAGCAGTACTTC. Translating gives CASSLEAGGFYEQYF.

V gene TRBV28 combines with J gene TRBJ2-3; possible D gene TRBD2, 5 bases. The CDR3 is 13 amino acids. V was shortened by 7 bases and J by 2 bases, with 10 bases between the two germline ends. CDR1 and CDR2 (germline): MDHEN, SYDVKM. The CDR3 region has the DNA TGTGCCAGCAATGGGCGGGCCACAGATACGCAGTATTTT. Amino acids: CASNGRATDTQYF.

The rearrangement joins TRBV4-2 to TRBJ1-3; D remains unclear. This CDR3 spans 15 amino acids. CDR1 is LGHNA and CDR2 is YNFKEQ in the germline V gene. The V end lost 3 bases, the J end lost 0 bases, and 9 bases lay between the germline ends. The CDR3 DNA reads as TGTGCCAGCAGCCAGACAACCAGCTCTGGAAACACCATATATTTT. The encoded protein is CASSQTTSSGNTIYF.

CDR3 bases: TGTGCCAGCAGCTTAGCCGGGACAGGGGTCGGCGAGCAGTACTTC. Amino acids: CASSLAGTGVGEQYF. The chain combines TRBV5-6 with TRBJ2-7, with 10 bases fitting TRBD1. This CDR3 is built from 15 residues. Germline loops: CDR1 SGHDT, CDR2 YYEEEE. The trim removed 2 bases at V and 6 bases at J, leaving 8 bases unmatched.